What follows is one TCR beta chain and its context. The data were obtained in a study of blood T cells in healthy people across ages. PCR was performed a second time for about 7 to 12 cycles using a sample-barcoded 5' primer and a J-beta primer mix. TCRdb independently ran MiXCR on the 5' RACE reads; one entry per CDR3 protein. The sample contains just over 1 million distinct CDR3 sequences, under 45% of which appear only once. V shed 6 bases and J shed 4 bases, with 13 bases lying between them. The CDR3 is 13 amino acids. Germline V gene lookup returns CDR1 SGHAT and CDR2 FQNNGV. The origin of this receptor is a woman aged 55-70 years in good health. The chain uses TRBV11-2 and TRBJ2-7, with no clear D. Sequenced material: blood. DNA of the CDR3: TGTGCCAGCAGTCCCGATCCTTCATACGAGCAGTACTTC. Its protein is CASSPDPSYEQYF.